This T cell receptor beta chain was obtained from a study of T-cell memory formation after mild COVID-19. Study-level background: Largely donor-specific sequence clusters came from a couple of donors. Study-level results: The authors left the SARS-CoV-2 specificity of second-wave clones peaking on day 37 unconfirmed.

From the 5' RACE reads, TCRdb called clonotypes with MiXCR, one entry per CDR3 protein. The sample lists 140,000 to 150,000 distinct CDR3 sequences, about 19% occurring once. This clonotype was counted a few times. As yet, its antigen is unknown. The sequenced sample consisted of PBMCs or a T cell subset sorted from them (not recorded which). The TCR comes from an adult woman who had mild COVID-19 (a few samples of this study predate the infection). Cell type and time point are not known.

The chain's CDR3 is CASSHPLAGGPDEQFF. CDR3 in DNA: TGTGCCAGCAGCCACCCACTAGCGGGAGGGCCCGATGAGCAGTTCTTC. This chain joins TRBV4-2 and TRBJ2-1, with 13 bases fitting TRBD2. The germline gives CDR1 LGHNA, CDR2 YNFKEQ. Trimming at V came to 3 bases and at J to 8 bases, leaving 7 bases not matched to a gene. The CDR3 is 16 residues long.